These 19 T cell receptor beta chains were all obtained from the same sample, sequenced in a study of OX40 agonist ivuxolimab in advanced cancers. Measured with immunoSEQ multiplex PCR; TCRdb has only the in-frame clones, and not every one. The repertoire holds roughly 100,000 clones, with approximately 81% as singletons. This sample comprised CD4+ or CD8+ T cells sorted from blood, obtained in a trial of the OX40 agonist ivuxolimab. The origin of the receptors is an adult with an advanced solid tumor such as melanoma, head and neck, liver or kidney cancer.

The chain combines TRBV4-3 with TRBJ2-3, with D tentatively TRBD1 (5 bases). Germline assignment: CDR1 LGHNA and CDR2 YSLEER. V was clipped by 4 bases and J by 1 base, with 12 bases between them. The CDR3 length is 15 residues. The CDR3 DNA is TGCGCCAGCAGCCTAGGGGTCACAGGCACAGATACGCAGTATTTT. Translated, it gives CASSLGVTGTDTQYF.

With regard to this clone: One end of the junction fails to match germline, which may point to a read error. The chain recombines TRBV27 with TRBJ1-1, with 8 bases that match TRBD1. The CDR3 consists of 17 residues. In germline, CDR1 is MNHEY, CDR2 SMNVEV (reference sequence). CDR3 DNA sequence: TGTGCCAGCAGTGTATCGGGACAGGTAATTATGAACACTGAAGCTTTCTTT. It encodes CASSVSGQVIMNTEAFF.

The chain joins TRBV4-1 to TRBJ2-6; D possibly matches TRBD1 or TRBD2 (5 bases each). The CDR3 totals 14 residues. V lost 5 bases and J 2 bases, leaving 7 bases between the germline ends. In germline, CDR1 is MGHRA, CDR2 YSYEKL. As DNA, the CDR3 is TGCGCCAGCAGCTGGGACGCTGGGGCCAACGTCCTGACTTTC. As protein: CASSWDAGANVLTF.

This rearrangement joins TRBV10-3 to TRBJ2-5, with 7 bases lining up with TRBD1. The CDR3 contains 15 residues. Per the germline V gene, CDR1 is ENHRY and CDR2 is SYGVKD. J was trimmed by 1 base and V by 4 bases; bases with no gene match: 6. The CDR3 reads CAISAGTAIQETQYF. The CDR3 bases are TGTGCCATCAGTGCTGGGACAGCTATCCAAGAGACCCAGTACTTC.

V usage is TRBV21-1 and J usage is TRBJ1-2; the table's D call of TRBD1 was not tested on the DNA. TRBV21-1 is flagged as a pseudogene. CDR3 size: 17 residues. CDR3 in amino acids: CASSKVLCRLDRDGYTF. CDR3 coding DNA: TGTGCCAGCAGCAAAGTTCTTTGCCGATTAGACAGGGATGGCTACACCTTC.

V is TRBV30 and J is TRBJ1-1, with D uncertain. The ends were cut back, 5 bases at V and 11 bases at J, with 18 bases in the middle. The germline CDR1 and CDR2 sequences are GTSNPN and SVGIG (reference sequence). This CDR3 region has 12 residues. The CDR3 loop is CAWDTGTRAAFF. CDR3 nucleotides: TGTGCCTGGGATACGGGAACTCGTGCGGCTTTCTTT. Based on the CDR3 plus reference TRBV30 and TRBJ1-1, the full variable domain is SQTIHQWPATLVQPVGSPLSLECTVEGTSNPNLYWYRQAAGRGLQLLFYSVGIGQISSEVPQNLSASRPQDRQFILSSKKLLLSDSGFYLCAWDTGTRAAFFGQGTRLTVV.

This chain connects TRBV4-1 to TRBJ2-5; D not certain. The CDR3 contains 15 residues. V was shortened by 1 base and J by 1 base, with 10 bases between the two germline ends. The germline gives CDR1 MGHRA, CDR2 YSYEKL. This chain's CDR3 is CASSQGRSPQETQYF. Written as DNA, the CDR3 is TGCGCCAGCAGCCAAGGACGGAGCCCCCAAGAGACCCAGTACTTC.

The chain carries TRBV20-1 and TRBJ2-2; perhaps TRBD1 as D (6 bases). This CDR3 comprises 11 residues. From germline, CDR1 is DFQATT and CDR2 SNEGSKA (reference sequence). The ends were cut back, 5 bases at V and 9 bases at J, with 10 bases in the middle. The CDR3 coding sequence is TGCAGTGCTGGGGGCAGCAGGGAGCTGTTTTTT. It specifies CSAGGSRELFF.

The sample holds one count of this clone. The CDR3 reads CASSLGVSGGREQYV. As DNA, the CDR3 is TGCGCCAGCAGCTTGGGAGTTAGCGGGGGAAGGGAGCAGTACGTC. The chain carries TRBV5-1 and TRBJ2-7; 9 bases align to TRBD2. Trimming at V came to 0 bases and at J to 7 bases, leaving 8 bases not matched to a gene. This CDR3 is 15 amino acids long. CDR1 is SGHRS, CDR2 YFSETQ, per germline.

A single count supports this clone. J is TRBJ1-1 and V is TRBV5-5; D is possibly TRBD1 (5 bases). There are 15 residues in the CDR3. V shed 0 bases and J shed 4 bases, with 13 bases lying between them. Germline CDR1 reads SGHKS; CDR2 reads YYEKEE (reference sequence). CDR3 DNA: TGTGCCAGCAGCTTGGTAGGCAGGGAGGTCACTGAAGCTTTCTTT. Translated: CASSLVGREVTEAFF.

The V and J genes are TRBV5-6 and TRBJ1-5; D call uncertain. The CDR3 has 15 amino acids. V gave up 3 bases and J gave up 2 bases, with 12 bases separating them. CDR1 is SGHDT and CDR2 is YYEEEE in the germline V gene. CDR3 sequence: CASSSGISRNQPQHF. The CDR3 bases are TGTGCCAGCAGCTCCGGGATTTCCCGCAATCAGCCCCAGCATTTT.

This chain links TRBV7-8 with TRBJ2-3; D uncertain. Germline V gene data show CDR1 as SGHVS and CDR2 as FQNEAQ. Trimming took 4 bases from V and 4 from J, leaving 18 bases between them. The CDR3 spans 16 residues. CDR3: CASSSTLDTNADTQYF. For the CDR3, the DNA is TGTGCCAGCAGCTCCACCTTAGACACCAACGCAGATACGCAGTATTTT.

This chain links TRBV29-1 with TRBJ1-1, with 8 nucleotides matching TRBD1. The germline V gene has CDR1 SQVTM and CDR2 ANQGSEA. With 5 bases clipped from V and 6 bases from J, the junction kept 5 bases outside the gene matches. There are 12 residues in the CDR3. The CDR3 spells CSVTGGIAEAFF. The CDR3 nucleotides read TGCAGCGTTACAGGGGGTATAGCTGAAGCTTTCTTT.

This chain links TRBV2 with TRBJ2-7, with TRBD2 as a possible D gene (5 bases). The ends were cut back, 0 bases at V and 5 bases at J, with 17 bases in the middle. Germline loops: CDR1 SNHLY, CDR2 FYNNEI. CDR3 length equals 16 residues. CDR3 nucleotides: TGTGCCAGCAGTGAAGCCCGGTTGACGGCCGGGGACGAGCAGTACGTC. It translates to CASSEARLTAGDEQYV.

For the CDR3, the DNA is TGTGCCAGCAGTTACTCGCGGGGTAGAGATACGCAGTATTTT. Its translation: CASSYSRGRDTQYF. The chain has TRBV6-6 and TRBJ2-3, with D maybe TRBD2 (6 bases). The CDR3 consists of 14 residues. Per the germline V gene, CDR1 is MNHNY and CDR2 is SVGAGI (reference sequence). Trimming took 0 bases from V and 5 from J, leaving 9 bases between them.

The gene calls are TRBV5-4 and TRBJ1-2; perhaps TRBD1 as D (6 bases). Trimming removed 0 bases from V and 2 bases from J, with 11 bases in between. Looked up from germline, CDR1 is SGHNT and CDR2 is YYREEE (reference sequence). This CDR3 spans 15 amino acids. The CDR3 sequence is CASSLVPGENYGYTF. CDR3 coding DNA: TGTGCCAGCAGCTTGGTACCAGGGGAAAACTATGGCTACACCTTC.

This clone counts as medium-sized. The chain combines TRBV7-8 with TRBJ1-6, with 8 bases that match TRBD1. V gave up 6 bases and J gave up 7 bases; unmatched junction bases: 5. The CDR3 runs 14 residues. Germline V gives CDR1 SGHVS, CDR2 FQNEAQ. The CDR3: CASRYRDRNSPLHF. The CDR3 nucleotides are TGTGCCAGCAGGTACCGGGACAGGAATTCACCCCTCCACTTT.

The chain has TRBV18 and TRBJ1-3, with D perhaps TRBD1 (5 bases). CDR3 length: 13 residues. The germline CDR1 and CDR2 sequences are KGHSH and LQKENI. Trimming removed 2 bases at V and 4 bases at J, with 6 bases between. In DNA, the CDR3 is TGTGCCAGCTCACCAGACAGAGGAAACACCATATATTTT. It codes for CASSPDRGNTIYF. Full variable domain (rest looked up from reference TRBV18 and TRBJ1-3): NAGVMQNPRHLVRRRGQEARLRCSPMKGHSHVYWYRQLPEEGLKFMVYLQKENIIDESGMPKERFSAEFPKEGPSILRIQQVVRGDSAAYFCASSPDRGNTIYFGEGSWLTVV.

Here the CDR3 reads CASGLATGNSGNTIYF. The CDR3 bases are TGTGCTAGTGGTTTGGCGACAGGGAACTCTGGAAACACCATATATTTT. This sequence joins TRBV12-5 and TRBJ1-3; 7 bases are shared with TRBD1. CDR3 length: 16 residues. Trimming at V came to 1 base and at J to 0 bases, leaving 3 bases not matched to a gene. Germline CDR1 is LGHNT and CDR2 is FRNRAP.